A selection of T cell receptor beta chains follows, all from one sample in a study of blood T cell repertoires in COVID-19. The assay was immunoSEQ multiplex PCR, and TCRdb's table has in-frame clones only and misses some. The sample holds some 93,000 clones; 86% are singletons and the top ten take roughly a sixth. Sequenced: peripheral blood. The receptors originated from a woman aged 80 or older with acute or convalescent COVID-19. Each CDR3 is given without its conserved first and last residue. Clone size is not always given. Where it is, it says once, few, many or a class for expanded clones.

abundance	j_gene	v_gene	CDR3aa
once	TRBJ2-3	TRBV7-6	ASSSWTSGGEDTQY
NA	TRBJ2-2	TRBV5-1	ASSLFGTSGDQNTGELF
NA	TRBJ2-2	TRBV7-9	ASSLSRDRAGGELF
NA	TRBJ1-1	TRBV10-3	ATSPWTGWNTEAF
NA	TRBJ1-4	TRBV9	ASSALAVTNEKLF
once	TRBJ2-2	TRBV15	ATSVSGGAAGELF
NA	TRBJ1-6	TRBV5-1	ASSSTTGEGTLH
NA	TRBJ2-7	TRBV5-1	ASSSGTGFEQY
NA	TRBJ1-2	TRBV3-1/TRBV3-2	ASSQQTGGGNGYT
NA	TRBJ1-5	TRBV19	ASSPTGGSNQPQH
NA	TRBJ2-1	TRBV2	ASTPDLAANYNEQF
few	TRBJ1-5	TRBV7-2	ASSFATYQGQPQH
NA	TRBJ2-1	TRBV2	ASSVQSSGEQF
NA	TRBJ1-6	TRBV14	ASSVANSNPRGVRNSPLH
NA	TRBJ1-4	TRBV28	ASHSPQGFNEKLF
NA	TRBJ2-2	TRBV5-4	ASSIARDTGELF
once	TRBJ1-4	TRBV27	ASTGQGNEKLF
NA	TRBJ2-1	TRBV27	ASRTRRGTSYNEQF
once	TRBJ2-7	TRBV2	ASRIAGLSYEQY
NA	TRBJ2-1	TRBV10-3	AISDLAGGLLNEQF
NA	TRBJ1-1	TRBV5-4	ASSLWGLNTEAF
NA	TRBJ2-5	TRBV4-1	ASSQPLGLQETQY
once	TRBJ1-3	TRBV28	ATFRGGPYSGNTIY
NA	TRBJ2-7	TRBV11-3	ASSLGGAEREQY
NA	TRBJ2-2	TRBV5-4	ASSRGQGNTGELF
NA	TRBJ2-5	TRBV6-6	ASTPMGVGETQY
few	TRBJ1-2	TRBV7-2	ASSFQGSYGYT
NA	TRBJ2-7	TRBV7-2	ASSLAGIVGTGGFYEQY
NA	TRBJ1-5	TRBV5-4	ASSINGNQPQH
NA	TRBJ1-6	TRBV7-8	ASSLAGPGGSPLH
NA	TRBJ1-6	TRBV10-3	AISLQGSYNSPLH
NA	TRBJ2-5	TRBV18	ASSPIRGRETQY
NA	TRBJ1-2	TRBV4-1	ASSQFRDSNYGYT
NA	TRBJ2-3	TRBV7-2	ASSLGGRSTDTQY
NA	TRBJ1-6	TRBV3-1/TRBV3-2	ASSQGTGVNSPLH
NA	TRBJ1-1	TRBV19	ASSLRTGGTSEAF
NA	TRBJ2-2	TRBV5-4	ASSYGTGGANTGELF
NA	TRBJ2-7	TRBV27	ASSSIAGARYEQY
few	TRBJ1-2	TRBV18	ASSPFLGQGYGYT
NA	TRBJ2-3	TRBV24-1	ATSDPGQGTDTQY
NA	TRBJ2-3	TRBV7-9	ASSLEGAVSDTQY
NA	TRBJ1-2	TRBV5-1	ASSLGPEQGNYGYT
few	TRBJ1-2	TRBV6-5	ASTRHSTFYGYT
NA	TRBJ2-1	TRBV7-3	ASALGSGLYNEQF
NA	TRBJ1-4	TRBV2	ASSQQGGGEKLF
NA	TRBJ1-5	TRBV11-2	ASSLRPTSWVSNQPQH
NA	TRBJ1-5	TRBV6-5	ASIRTGGNQPQH
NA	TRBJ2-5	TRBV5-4	ASSLVGLGSGSETQY
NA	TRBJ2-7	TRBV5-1	ASSFFIRDSTYEQY
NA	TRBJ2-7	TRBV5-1	ASSLSAPSYEQY
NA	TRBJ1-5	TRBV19	ASSVDRADQPQH